A selection of T cell receptor beta chains follows, all from one sample in a study of spatial heterogeneity in lung cancer. TCRdb called the 5' RACE reads again in MiXCR, with one record for every CDR3 protein. This table holds 9,000 to 9,500 distinct CDR3 sequences, approximately 6% found once. The sequenced sample was lung tumor tissue, obtained at surgery. These TCRs come from a male donor with early-stage non-small cell lung cancer. CDR3s include the opening cysteine and the closing phenylalanine or tryptophan. D genes are given only for firm matches. A clone size is listed for some rows: how often the clone was seen (once, few, many), or a class if it is expanded.

abundance,d_gene,j_gene,v_gene,CDR3nt,CDR3aa
many,NA,TRBJ2-2,TRBV7-2,TGTGCCAGCAGCCCAATCGAGGCCGGGGAGCTGTTTTTT,CASSPIEAGELFF
NA,NA,TRBJ2-7,TRBV11-2,TGTGCCAGCAGCTTAGATTCGGCCAGACTAGGACGGGGATTGCGAGGGGAGCAGTACTTC,CASSLDSARLGRGLRGEQYF
NA,NA,TRBJ2-7,TRBV4-1,TGCGCCAGCCAAGTTTACCGGGACTACGAGCAGTACTTC,CASQVYRDYEQYF
NA,TRBD1,TRBJ2-1,TRBV29-1,TGCAGCGTTGACGGGACAGGAGGTTACAATGAGCAGTTCTTC,CSVDGTGGYNEQFF
many,NA,TRBJ2-1,TRBV20-1,TGCAGTGCTAGAGTTCCCCGTCGGGGGCAAGGGATTGAGCAGTTCTTC,CSARVPRRGQGIEQFF
few,NA,TRBJ2-2,TRBV6-6,TGTGCCAGCGGTTACTCGGATGGCACTGAGCTGTTTTTT,CASGYSDGTELFF
NA,TRBD2,TRBJ2-3,TRBV29-1,TGCAGCGTTGCGCGGGGGACCACTAGCACAGATACGCAGTATTTT,CSVARGTTSTDTQYF
NA,NA,TRBJ1-1,TRBV7-2,TGTGCCAGCAGCTTATCGGGGGTTGAAGCTTTCTTT,CASSLSGVEAFF
many,TRBD1,TRBJ2-5,TRBV2,TGTGCCAGCAGCTACCTTGGATGGACAGGGCGGGAGACCCAGTACTTC,CASSYLGWTGRETQYF
many,NA,TRBJ1-5,TRBV20-1,TGCAGTGCTAGAACCGGAATCAATCAGCCCCAGCATTTT,CSARTGINQPQHF
many,NA,TRBJ2-6,TRBV7-9,TGTGCCAGCAGCCTCACCCCGGGCAGGCTCTCTGGGGCCAACGTCCTGACTTTC,CASSLTPGRLSGANVLTF
many,TRBD2,TRBJ2-6,TRBV12-3/TRBV12-4,TGTGCCAGCAGCTCGATAGCGGGGTCTGGGGCCAACGTCCTGACTTTC,CASSSIAGSGANVLTF
many,NA,TRBJ1-1,TRBV7-2,TGTGCCAGCAGCTTAAGGGAAAACACTGAAGCTTTCTTT,CASSLRENTEAFF
many,NA,TRBJ2-2,TRBV7-9,TGTGCCAGCAGCCTACGCGGCGCCACCGGGGAGCTGTTTTTT,CASSLRGATGELFF
NA,NA,TRBJ2-2,TRBV7-3,TGTGCCAGCAGCTTTCAGGGGCGGACCGGGGAGCTGTTTTTT,CASSFQGRTGELFF
NA,NA,TRBJ1-6,TRBV7-2,TGTGCCAACAGCTTAGTATCGGGACCGAGAAATTCACCCCTCCACTTT,CANSLVSGPRNSPLHF
NA,TRBD2,TRBJ2-7,TRBV7-2,TGTGCCAGCAGCTTAGGTGGCGGGGGGACCTACGAGCAGTACTTC,CASSLGGGGTYEQYF
many,TRBD2,TRBJ2-1,TRBV6-5,TGTGCCAGCAGTTCCACGCCGGGACTAGCGGGGAAGGAGCAGTTCTTC,CASSSTPGLAGKEQFF
many,NA,TRBJ2-7,TRBV9,TGTGCCAGCAGCGTAGGGGGAGGGGGGAGCTCGTACGAGCAGTACTTC,CASSVGGGGSSYEQYF
many,NA,TRBJ2-3,TRBV12-3/TRBV12-4,TGTGCCAGCAGGTTACGCCCGGATACGCAGTATTTT,CASRLRPDTQYF
few,NA,TRBJ2-5,TRBV7-8,TGTGCCAGCAGCTTGGAGGCCCGCCGGGAGACCCAGTACTTC,CASSLEARRETQYF
many,NA,TRBJ1-2,TRBV29-1,TGCAGCGTTCAACACTCGCCCTATGGCTACACCTTC,CSVQHSPYGYTF
many,NA,TRBJ2-6,TRBV2,TGTGCCAGCAGGGGACGCCTCTCTGGGGCCAACGTCCTGACTTTC,CASRGRLSGANVLTF
NA,TRBD1,TRBJ1-6,TRBV20-1,TGCAGTGCTTTTGACAGGGTCAACAATTCACCCCTCCACTTT,CSAFDRVNNSPLHF
few,TRBD1,TRBJ2-7,TRBV6-5,TGTGCCAGCAGCTGGGACAGGGTCGAGCAGTACTTC,CASSWDRVEQYF
many,NA,TRBJ1-2,TRBV4-2,TGTGCCAGCAGCCAAGATGGGGAGTTTGGCTACACCTTC,CASSQDGEFGYTF
many,NA,TRBJ2-7,TRBV28,TGTGCCAGCAGTTCACCACCGTTGAGCAGGGCGAAATCCTACGAGCAGTACTTC,CASSSPPLSRAKSYEQYF
medium-sized,NA,TRBJ2-5,TRBV20-1,TGCAGTGCTAGGTTGGCGGGGACTCTGGGGACCCAGTACTTC,CSARLAGTLGTQYF
many,NA,TRBJ2-6,TRBV12-3/TRBV12-4,TGTGCCAGCAGGTCGACCGGTTCTGGGGCCAACGTCCTGACTTTC,CASRSTGSGANVLTF